A selection of T cell receptor beta chains follows, all from one sample in a study of T cells in Graves' hyperthyroidism and ophthalmopathy. TCRdb passed the multiplex PCR reads through MiXCR, listing each CDR3 protein once. The table records fewer than 500,000 distinct CDR3 sequences, more than 12% of them present only once. Source material: blood. The receptors stem from a woman in her 30s with Graves' ophthalmopathy. The CDR3 runs from the conserved cysteine through the conserved F or W.

v_gene: TRBV5-5; len: 15; CDR3aa: CASSLAGGREYGYTF
v_gene: TRBV27; len: 14; CDR3aa: CASSWDEGAREQYF
v_gene: TRBV6-1; len: 15; CDR3aa: CASSERALSGYEQYF
v_gene: TRBV27; len: 16; CDR3aa: CASSPRQGTDTGELFF
v_gene: TRBV3-1; len: 15; CDR3aa: CASSQERKSGVGYTF
v_gene: TRBV28; len: 18; CDR3aa: CASRGDRTSGGRGDEQFF
v_gene: TRBV27; len: 17; CDR3aa: CASSLKHRDRGVNEQYF
v_gene: TRBV25-1; len: 14; CDR3aa: CASSYRGPTYEQYF
v_gene: TRBV6-1; len: 16; CDR3aa: CASSSPKGEGNTEAFF
v_gene: TRBV14; len: 12; CDR3aa: CASSGWGRPIYF
v_gene: TRBV6-1; len: 14; CDR3aa: CASMRDRATYEQYF
v_gene: TRBV5-6; len: 16; CDR3aa: CASSFWGGHHTGELFF
v_gene: TRBV5-4; len: 14; CDR3aa: CASSETGSLYGYTF
v_gene: TRBV28; len: 12; CDR3aa: CASRGTARGYTF
v_gene: TRBV6-1; len: 14; CDR3aa: CASRRGGSTDTQYF
v_gene: TRBV20-1; len: 13; CDR3aa: CSATPQRPNEQFF
v_gene: TRBV20-1; len: 14; CDR3aa: CSARGGGTDQPQHF
v_gene: TRBV9; len: 14; CDR3aa: CASSFRTITDTQYF
v_gene: TRBV30; len: 12; CDR3aa: CAWSPGSMGYTF
v_gene: TRBV7-3; len: 13; CDR3aa: CASSSPGTGTQYF
v_gene: TRBV7-2; len: 12; CDR3aa: CASSLWVAEQFF
v_gene: TRBV6-6; len: 17; CDR3aa: CASSYSMGGVGVNEQFF
v_gene: TRBV28; len: 14; CDR3aa: CASRDIRNNQPQHF
v_gene: TRBV9; len: 14; CDR3aa: CASKAGTSGSEQFF
v_gene: TRBV6-1; len: 17; CDR3aa: CASSEFARSSSYNEQFF
v_gene: TRBV5-8; len: 13; CDR3aa: CTSSLTLNTEAFF
v_gene: TRBV12-5; len: 15; CDR3aa: CASGLGPPSPSGYTF
v_gene: TRBV28; len: 15; CDR3aa: CASSLSGLNYNEQFF
v_gene: TRBV5-6; len: 16; CDR3aa: CASSLVIPQGANEQYF
v_gene: TRBV7-6; len: 13; CDR3aa: CASSATGDSPLHF
v_gene: TRBV19; len: 18; CDR3aa: CASSIGTSGVSSYNEQFF
v_gene: TRBV9; len: 15; CDR3aa: CASSVDPSSLYGYTF
v_gene: TRBV20-1; len: 15; CDR3aa: CSASDSEGPGYGYTF
v_gene: TRBV7-2; len: 14; CDR3aa: CASSFIWMTYEQYF
v_gene: TRBV18; len: 14; CDR3aa: CAGTGTSGTGELFF
v_gene: TRBV27; len: 13; CDR3aa: CASSWTGDTEAFF
v_gene: TRBV12-3/TRBV12-4; len: 14; CDR3aa: CATSFTGGRYGYTF
v_gene: TRBV5-1; len: 13; CDR3aa: CASSFGDRETQYF
v_gene: TRBV7-9; len: 16; CDR3aa: CASSLGFPGANYGYTF
v_gene: TRBV10-1; len: 11; CDR3aa: CASPAGGGYTF
v_gene: TRBV7-3; len: 17; CDR3aa: CASSQTSGALRTGELFF
v_gene: TRBV27; len: 15; CDR3aa: CASSSPGGGTDTQYF
v_gene: TRBV7-7; len: 17; CDR3aa: CASSSTLGRDSEETQYF
v_gene: TRBV7-6; len: 11; CDR3aa: CASNPSGGKYF
v_gene: TRBV15; len: 13; CDR3aa: CATSRGMSGEQYF
v_gene: TRBV6-1; len: 12; CDR3aa: CATRTANYGYTF
v_gene: TRBV12-3/TRBV12-4; len: 16; CDR3aa: CASSLALRGSYNEQFF
v_gene: TRBV11-3; len: 12; CDR3aa: CASSPLRNEQFF
v_gene: TRBV28; len: 14; CDR3aa: CASLGRPYQETQYF
v_gene: TRBV19; len: 14; CDR3aa: CASIPRDRGDEQFF
v_gene: TRBV6-1; len: 13; CDR3aa: CASSEVVNSPLHF
v_gene: TRBV7-2; len: 16; CDR3aa: CASSFLAGGLADTQYF
v_gene: TRBV7-9; len: 12; CDR3aa: CASSSQDTEAFF
v_gene: TRBV20-1; len: 14; CDR3aa: CSAIQLTRTYEQYF